The T cell receptor (beta chain) under discussion was sequenced for a study of shared clonotypes between healthy human individuals. Data came from immunoSEQ multiplex PCR; TCRdb stores just in-frame clones and leaves some out. Here the sample spans about 600,000 clones, around 81% being singletons. Notes on this clone: The sample contains more than one DNA sequence encoding this CDR3.

Germline CDR1 is MNHEY and CDR2 is SVGAGI. The CDR3 has 13 residues. Trimming removed 1 base at V and 5 bases at J, with 8 bases between. Healthy HIV-negative adults without recent acute infections or vaccinations served as donors. The donor cohort consisted entirely of Caucasian adults residing in Nashville, Tennessee. Source material: PBMCs. The rearrangement joins TRBV6-5 to TRBJ1-1; D unclear. This clonotype was obtained from a woman in her thirties or forties in good health. Some clones in this sample may be carry-over from other donors' samples. The CDR3 reads CASSYLGGTEAFF. For the CDR3, the DNA is TGTGCCAGCAGTTACTTGGGCGGGACTGAAGCTTTCTTT.